One T cell receptor (beta chain) is described in this entry. Its antigen is unidentified. With a J-beta primer mix and a sample-barcoded 5' primer, a second PCR ran about 7 to 11 cycles. Every molecule of cDNA carried a tag from a template-switch adaptor with 12 random nucleotides. TCRdb re-called the 5' RACE reads with MiXCR, one entry per CDR3 protein. The sample has just under 900,000 distinct CDR3 sequences, 25% to 35% seen once. There were at least 6 micrograms of total RNA extracted from every sample. The data derive from a study of blood T cells in healthy people across ages. Whole-study findings and limits: Samples with more naive T cells showed higher observed beta diversity. More naive CD4+ cells and higher diversity were found in long-lived than in aged donors.

Material for sequencing was blood. The receptor comes from a woman over 75 in good health.

The CDR3 loop is CASSQDGGAGGSQYF. The DNA for the CDR3 is TGTGCCAGCAGCCAAGATGGGGGGGCCGGGGGGTCGCAGTATTTT. This chain connects TRBV4-2 to TRBJ2-3; possible D gene TRBD2, 7 bases. Trimming removed 0 bases from V and 10 bases from J, with 17 bases in between. There are 15 residues in the CDR3. Germline-derived CDR1 and CDR2 are LGHNA and YNFKEQ.